These T cell receptor beta chains were read from a single sample in a study of blood T cells in healthy people across ages. In TCRdb, the 5' RACE reads were re-called with MiXCR into one record per CDR3 protein. The sample yields 600,000 to 1,000,000 distinct CDR3 sequences, roughly 25% seen once. The same sample was also studied in work on T cells of mothers and their children.

The sequenced sample consisted of blood. All receptors derive from a boy between 5 and 17 years old in good health. Each CDR3 is given with its conserved first and last residue. A D gene is named only where the DNA matches it firmly. Size is stated for part of the rows, as once, few or many counts, or as a class when the clone is expanded.

J gene	clone size	D gene	V gene	CDR3 protein	CDR3 DNA
TRBJ2-3	few	-	TRBV7-9	CASSPDGTVADTQYF	TGTGCCAGCAGCCCCGACGGAACGGTGGCAGATACGCAGTATTTT
TRBJ2-1	few	-	TRBV7-9	CASSLARGTQGGEQFF	TGTGCCAGCAGCTTAGCCAGGGGAACCCAAGGGGGTGAGCAGTTCTTC
TRBJ2-7	many	-	TRBV6-2/TRBV6-3	CASRPQTTVYEQYF	TGTGCCAGCAGGCCCCAAACAACGGTTTACGAGCAGTACTTC
TRBJ1-2	-	-	TRBV6-2/TRBV6-3	CASSSPGTGNLYGYTF	TGTGCCAGCAGTTCGCCCGGGACCGGGAATCTTTATGGCTACACCTTC
TRBJ2-1	-	-	TRBV19	CASSSAIGGGNEQFF	TGTGCCAGTAGTAGTGCTATCGGGGGTGGCAATGAGCAGTTCTTC
TRBJ2-1	few	-	TRBV14	CASSQVPLALFPDEQFF	TGTGCCAGCAGCCAAGTGCCACTAGCTCTGTTTCCCGATGAGCAGTTCTTC
TRBJ1-6	few	TRBD1	TRBV7-7	CASRTPGQEHSPLHF	TGTGCTAGCAGGACTCCGGGACAGGAACATTCACCCCTCCACTTT
TRBJ2-3	-	-	TRBV7-3	CASSAQGPTPDTQYF	TGTGCCAGCAGCGCCCAGGGCCCGACACCAGATACGCAGTATTTT
TRBJ1-1	-	-	TRBV7-2	CASSLEGRGKAFF	TGTGCCAGCAGCTTAGAGGGCAGGGGAAAAGCTTTCTTT
TRBJ1-2	few	-	TRBV3-1	CASSQDRSGGYTF	TGTGCCAGCAGCCAAGATCGGAGCGGTGGGTACACCTTC
TRBJ2-1	few	TRBD2	TRBV11-2	CASSLDWTRFEQFF	TGTGCCAGCAGCTTAGATTGGACTAGATTTGAGCAGTTCTTC
TRBJ1-2	-	-	TRBV7-2	CASSLPAGPNYGYTF	TGTGCCAGCAGCCTCCCGGCGGGCCCAAACTATGGCTACACCTTC
TRBJ1-1	-	-	TRBV5-1	CASSLAGRRDTEAFF	TGCGCCAGCAGCTTGGCCGGCAGGCGGGACACTGAAGCTTTCTTT
TRBJ2-7	few	-	TRBV4-3	CASSQDRGRSYEQYF	TGCGCCAGCAGCCAAGATAGGGGTAGGTCTTACGAGCAGTACTTC
TRBJ2-5	-	-	TRBV7-9	CASSFFPRGQETQYF	TGTGCCAGCAGCTTTTTTCCGCGGGGCCAAGAGACCCAGTACTTC
TRBJ1-1	-	-	TRBV18	CASSPWTEPEAFF	TGTGCCAGCTCACCCTGGACCGAGCCTGAAGCTTTCTTT
TRBJ2-5	-	TRBD1	TRBV20-1	CSAILPGQGRQETQYF	TGCAGTGCTATCCTCCCGGGACAGGGCCGCCAAGAGACCCAGTACTTC
TRBJ2-6	-	-	TRBV11-1	CASSHIDSSGANVLTF	TGTGCCAGCAGCCATATTGACAGCTCTGGGGCCAACGTCCTGACTTTC
TRBJ2-1	-	-	TRBV29-1	CSAIGTSGDEQFF	TGCAGCGCCATCGGGACGTCAGGGGATGAGCAGTTCTTC
TRBJ2-3	-	TRBD2	TRBV29-1	CSLGGLAGDTDTQYF	TGCAGCCTGGGAGGACTAGCGGGGGACACAGATACGCAGTATTTT